The rows below give T cell receptor beta chains drawn from one sample of a study of T cell responses to AZD1222 COVID-19 vaccine. The repertoire was sequenced with immunoSEQ multiplex PCR; TCRdb's copy has only in-frame clones and lacks some. The sample records about 150,000 clones, roughly nine tenths being singletons. Source: peripheral blood, taken on day 0 of MenACWY control vaccination. The receptor source for this set is an adult in good health. Each CDR3 is given without its conserved first and last residue. Size is stated for part of the rows, as once, few or many counts, or as a class when the clone is expanded.

CDR3 protein,clone size,CDR3 length,V gene,J gene
ASSFGDSGEKLF,NA,12,TRBV27,TRBJ1-4
ASRGNTEAF,few,9,TRBV3-1/TRBV3-2,TRBJ1-1
ASSYLRDRSTDTQY,NA,14,TRBV2,TRBJ2-3
ASSLGRERGYT,NA,11,TRBV5-4,TRBJ1-2
ASSPRIGYT,NA,9,TRBV2,TRBJ1-2
ASTSGGTEAF,NA,10,TRBV9,TRBJ1-1
ATYQGGYGELF,NA,11,TRBV5-6,TRBJ2-2
ASSHWTGESYSTDTQY,NA,16,TRBV11-2,TRBJ2-3
ASGLSLAGGLYEQY,NA,14,TRBV5-4,TRBJ2-7
ATSRGQGPYEQY,NA,12,TRBV15,TRBJ2-7
AISESAASGNTIY,NA,13,TRBV10-3,TRBJ1-3
ASSLTGVREKLF,NA,12,TRBV5-4,TRBJ1-4
ASSLDQGTEAF,NA,11,TRBV12-3/TRBV12-4,TRBJ1-1
ASSDPQGAREKLF,few,13,TRBV7-2,TRBJ1-4
ASFRGRGQPQH,NA,11,TRBV18,TRBJ1-5
ASSEGVQGYQETQY,NA,14,TRBV11-3,TRBJ2-5
AIGTGDPNTEAF,few,12,TRBV10-3,TRBJ1-1
ASNQRSGSSGNTIY,NA,14,TRBV4-1,TRBJ1-3
ASSRDRGIYGYT,NA,12,TRBV28,TRBJ1-2
ASSLIRAQGGELF,NA,13,TRBV27,TRBJ2-2
ASSVAGGSYGYT,NA,12,TRBV9,TRBJ1-2
ASSIASQGPYEQY,NA,13,TRBV19,TRBJ2-7
ASSPTGANYGYT,NA,12,TRBV5-4,TRBJ1-2
ASSLWFTEAF,NA,10,TRBV5-8,TRBJ1-1
ASSFGQGYYYGYT,NA,13,TRBV7-9,TRBJ1-2
ASTPWGKGDEQF,NA,12,TRBV19,TRBJ2-1
ASSLRAGGIHEQY,NA,13,TRBV5-4,TRBJ2-7
ASSLGTPSTDTQY,NA,13,TRBV5-1,TRBJ2-3
ASTHSAGELF,NA,10,TRBV11-1,TRBJ2-2
AWSVSSIEKLF,NA,11,TRBV30,TRBJ1-4
ATSDTANPKAGELF,once,14,TRBV24-1,TRBJ2-2